The 31 T cell receptor beta chains presented below share a single source sample, sequenced in a study of blood T cell repertoires in COVID-19. Sequencing was performed with immunoSEQ multiplex PCR; in TCRdb, only in-frame clones are kept and a portion is missing. The sample includes 300,000 to 400,000 clones, 85% seen only once; the top ten take 1.5% to 2%. Sequencing was done on a sample of PBMCs or T cells enriched from blood (not recorded which). These receptors came from a woman under 40 who had been exposed to COVID-19.

This chain connects TRBV18 to TRBJ1-4; a possible D gene is TRBD1 (5 bases). V shed 2 bases and J shed 1 base, with 5 bases lying between them. Germline V gene sequence: CDR1 KGHSH, CDR2 LQKENI. There are 14 residues in the CDR3. The CDR3 spells CASSPRGTNEKLFF. CDR3 coding DNA: TGTGCCAGCTCACCAAGGGGAACTAATGAAAAACTGTTTTTT.

This sequence joins TRBV7-9 and TRBJ2-1, with 10 nucleotides matching TRBD1. V lost 2 bases, J lost 7 bases, and 5 bases stayed unmatched. The CDR3 length is 15 residues. Germline lookup yields CDR1 SEHNR and CDR2 FQNEAQ (reference sequence). CDR3 bases: TGTGCCAGCAGCTTAACGAGGGACAGGGGTAATGAGCAGTTCTTC. It translates to CASSLTRDRGNEQFF.

The rearrangement uses TRBV6-1 and TRBJ2-1; D gene uncertain. The CDR3 runs to 16 residues. Between the trimmed V and J ends, which lost 3 bases and 0 bases, there was a span of 12 bases. In germline, CDR1 is MNHNS, CDR2 SASEGT. CDR3 region: CASSDLGTISYNEQFF. The CDR3 DNA follows: TGTGCCAGCAGTGACCTAGGTACTATCTCCTACAATGAGCAGTTCTTC.

This chain links TRBV3-1 (or the pseudogene TRBV3-2) with TRBJ2-1; 10 nucleotides match TRBD1. There are 20 residues in the CDR3. Germline CDR1 LGHDT, CDR2 YNNKEL (reference sequence). The junction had 23 bases not matched to a gene; V was cut back by 4 bases and J by 8 bases. The DNA for the CDR3 is TGTGCCAGCAGCCGTTATATGGACAGGGGGAGGGTAGAAGCCGTCCATGAGCAGTTCTTC. This codes for CASSRYMDRGRVEAVHEQFF.

This chain uses TRBV28 with TRBJ1-5, with 8 bases that match TRBD1. Germline trimming cut 6 bases from V and 6 bases from J; bases unmatched to any gene: 10. The CDR3 has 15 amino acids. Germline V gene lookup returns CDR1 MDHEN and CDR2 SYDVKM. In DNA form, the CDR3 reads TGTGCCAGCAGGGGAAACAGGGGGGGAGGTCAGCCCCAGCATTTT. Residues: CASRGNRGGGQPQHF.

CDR3 coding DNA: TGTGCCAGCAGTGTCCAATCCAGAGGTGGAGGTGAAAAACTGTTTTTT. This translates into CASSVQSRGGGEKLFF. The chain joins TRBV6-1 to TRBJ1-4, with D hard to call. Trimming took off 4 bases at V and 7 bases at J, with 19 bases between the two ends. There are 16 residues in the CDR3. Germline V gene lookup returns CDR1 MNHNS and CDR2 SASEGT.

This clone was recorded a few times. The J gene is TRBJ2-1, the V gene TRBV30; 7 bases are shared with TRBD2. The V gene end was trimmed by 6 bases and the J gene end by 4 bases; junction bases not matched to a gene: 6. Germline V lookup: CDR1 GTSNPN, CDR2 SVGIG (reference sequence). The CDR3 is 13 residues long. Here the CDR3 reads CACASGRYNEQFF. The CDR3 DNA reads as TGTGCCTGTGCTAGCGGTAGATACAATGAGCAGTTCTTC.

V is TRBV7-2 and J is TRBJ2-3; 12 bases match TRBD1. The CDR3 spans 18 residues. Germline CDR1 and CDR2: SGHTA and FQGNSA. V shed 2 bases and J 6 bases; nucleotides not matched to a gene: 12. CDR3 nucleotides: TGTGCCAGCAGCTTACGTGGACCGGGACAGGGGGCTCGGGATACGCAGTATTTT. Its translation: CASSLRGPGQGARDTQYF.

This rearrangement joins TRBV9 to TRBJ1-3, with 7 bases that match TRBD1. The CDR3 is 14 amino acids. Germline V gene data show CDR1 as SGDLS and CDR2 as YYNGEE. With 2 bases clipped from V and 4 bases from J, the junction kept 3 bases outside the gene matches. The CDR3 DNA sequence: TGTGCCAGCAGCGTCGACAGGGACGGAAACACCATATATTTT. Its protein is CASSVDRDGNTIYF.

The chain uses TRBV5-1 and TRBJ1-1; no reliable D call. The CDR3 totals 14 residues. Germline-derived CDR1 and CDR2 are SGHRS and YFSETQ. Trimming cost V 0 bases and J 4 bases, with 10 bases left between them. The CDR3 sequence: CASSLVTSGTEAFF. CDR3 coding DNA: TGCGCCAGCAGCTTGGTGACGTCGGGCACTGAAGCTTTCTTT.

The chain combines TRBV19 with TRBJ1-4, with D possibly matching TRBD1 (6 bases). Germline lookup yields CDR1 LNHDA and CDR2 SQIVND (reference sequence). CDR3 length: 14 amino acids. Between the trimmed V and J ends, which lost 5 bases and 8 bases, there was a span of 15 bases. CDR3 sequence (DNA): TGTGCCAGTAGTCAGGGACAATTACCGGAAAAACTGTTTTTT. It specifies CASSQGQLPEKLFF.

The chain couples TRBV7-9 to TRBJ2-2; D not resolved. In germline, CDR1 is SEHNR, CDR2 FQNEAQ (reference sequence). The CDR3 is 14 amino acids. V lost 7 bases and J 1 base, leaving 10 bases between the germline ends. In DNA form, the CDR3 reads TGTGCCAGCACCTCTACTAAGAACACCGGGGAGCTGTTTTTT. Protein product: CASTSTKNTGELFF.

The gene calls are TRBV6-1 and TRBJ2-7; a possible D gene is TRBD2 (6 bases). CDR3 size: 15 residues. The germline V and J ends were trimmed by 3 bases and 0 bases, with 12 bases remaining between them. Germline lookup yields CDR1 MNHNS and CDR2 SASEGT. CDR3 sequence: CASSERDSSSYEQYF. The CDR3 DNA reads TGTGCCAGCAGTGAGAGGGACTCGAGCTCCTACGAGCAGTACTTC.

V gene TRBV5-1 combines with J gene TRBJ1-1, with TRBD1 matching over 8 bases. The CDR3 covers 13 residues. CDR1 is SGHRS, CDR2 YFSETQ, per germline. Trimming cost V 2 bases and J 6 bases; bases outside gene matches: 3. CDR3 DNA sequence: TGCGCCAGCAGCTTCGGACAGGGTGCTGAAGCTTTCTTT. Protein: CASSFGQGAEAFF.

The V gene is TRBV5-1, the J gene TRBJ2-7; D gene uncertain. CDR1 is SGHRS, CDR2 YFSETQ, per germline. Trimming pared 4 bases from V and 3 bases from J, leaving 14 bases between. This CDR3 is built from 14 residues. The CDR3 coding sequence is TGCGCCAGCAGCCCCGGGTCGAGATACTACGAGCAGTACTTC. This encodes CASSPGSRYYEQYF.

The V call is TRBV6-2 or TRBV6-3, the J call TRBJ2-5; 8 positions agree with TRBD1. The V gene end was trimmed by 2 bases and the J gene end by 4 bases; junction bases not matched to a gene: 3. This CDR3 has 14 residues. Germline V CDR1 and CDR2: MNHEY, SVGEGT. The CDR3 loop reads CASSYDTGGETQYF. The CDR3 DNA sequence: TGTGCCAGCAGTTACGATACAGGGGGAGAGACCCAGTACTTC.

This chain links TRBV18 with TRBJ1-4; D ambiguous. The CDR3 has 13 residues. The germline V gene encodes CDR1 KGHSH and CDR2 LQKENI. V lost 6 bases, J lost 4 bases, and 9 bases lay in between. The CDR3 region is CASSVQFNEKLFF. The CDR3 nucleotides are TGTGCCAGCTCCGTACAGTTTAATGAAAAACTGTTTTTT.

The CDR3 DNA follows: TGTGCCAGCAGCCAAGGTAGTAATCAAGAGACCCAGTACTTC. It is translated as CASSQGSNQETQYF. The gene calls are TRBV4-2 and TRBJ2-5; D remains unclear. The CDR3 runs to 14 residues. CDR1 is LGHNA and CDR2 is YNFKEQ in the germline V gene. V lost 1 base and J lost 2, with 8 bases in between.

This clone was counted a single time. The chain joins TRBV11-2 to TRBJ2-1, with TRBD2 matching 10 bases. Trimming cost V 1 base and J 0 bases; bases outside gene matches: 6. This CDR3 region has 18 residues. Germline CDR1 reads SGHAT; CDR2 reads FQNNGV. The CDR3 region is CASSLVSGGLSSYNEQFF. DNA for the CDR3: TGTGCCAGCAGCTTAGTTAGCGGGGGGCTAAGCTCCTACAATGAGCAGTTCTTC.

V gene TRBV27 combines with J gene TRBJ1-1; D is unclear. This CDR3 is built from 12 residues. V shed 8 bases and J shed 6 bases, with 13 bases lying between them. Looked up from germline, CDR1 is MNHEY and CDR2 is SMNVEV (reference sequence). CDR3 protein: CASRGHGAEAFF. The CDR3 DNA reads as TGTGCCAGCCGCGGCCACGGGGCTGAAGCTTTCTTT.

The rearrangement uses TRBV28 and TRBJ1-2; unclear D gene. The CDR3 spans 15 residues. V was clipped by 6 bases and J by 0 bases, with 14 bases between them. Germline V gives CDR1 MDHEN, CDR2 SYDVKM. The DNA for the CDR3 is TGTGCCAGCAGCTCTGAGGCAGCAGCTAACTATGGCTACACCTTC. Protein sequence: CASSSEAAANYGYTF.

This clone has only a few counts. The rearrangement uses TRBV7-6 and TRBJ2-7; D might be TRBD2 (5 bases). This CDR3 is built from 18 residues. Per the germline V gene, CDR1 is SGHVS and CDR2 is FNYEAQ. V was pared by 5 bases and J by 5 bases, with 28 bases between. The DNA of the CDR3 is TGTGCCAGCAGCGCGGGCCGTGGCAGAACGTCGTTTTCGAACGAGCAGTACTTC. This gives the protein CASSAGRGRTSFSNEQYF.

V gene TRBV2 combines with J gene TRBJ2-1, with 7 bases lining up with TRBD2. Germline V gene sequence: CDR1 SNHLY, CDR2 FYNNEI. This CDR3 comprises 12 residues. V shed 5 bases, J shed 9 bases, and the junction held 4 bases outside the gene matches. The CDR3 sequence: CASSLREFEQFF. The CDR3 coding sequence is TGTGCCAGCAGTCTGCGGGAGTTTGAGCAGTTCTTC.

CDR3 in DNA: TGTGCCAGCAGCGCGGGAGGGGGCGGAAGCACTGAAGCTTTCTTT. Its translation: CASSAGGGGSTEAFF. V usage is TRBV9 and J usage is TRBJ1-1, with 7 bases identical to TRBD1. The CDR3 runs 15 residues. The V gene's germline CDR1 is SGDLS and CDR2 YYNGEE. Germline trimming cut 3 bases from V and 4 bases from J; bases unmatched to any gene: 9.

This clone appeared a few times. This chain uses TRBV25-1 with TRBJ2-5; 9 nucleotides line up with TRBD2. The CDR3 covers 14 residues. Trimming at V came to 2 bases and at J to 5 bases, leaving 3 bases not matched to a gene. Germline loops: CDR1 MGHDK, CDR2 SYGVNS. The CDR3: CASSEKREAETQYF. In DNA form, the CDR3 reads TGTGCCAGCAGTGAAAAGCGGGAGGCTGAGACCCAGTACTTC.

This chain joins TRBV30 and TRBJ1-4; 7 bases are a match to TRBD1. Germline lookup yields CDR1 GTSNPN and CDR2 SVGIG (reference sequence). With 4 bases clipped from V and 7 bases from J, the junction kept 6 bases outside the gene matches. This CDR3 comprises 13 residues. The DNA of the CDR3 is TGTGCCTGGAATAGGGGGCGCGGTGAAAAACTGTTTTTT. This encodes CAWNRGRGEKLFF. Full variable domain (missing parts from reference TRBV30 and TRBJ1-4): SQTIHQWPATLVQPVGSPLSLECTVEGTSNPNLYWYRQAAGRGLQLLFYSVGIGQISSEVPQNLSASRPQDRQFILSSKKLLLSDSGFYLCAWNRGRGEKLFFGSGTQLSVL.

This clone came up once. The chain joins TRBV5-1 to TRBJ2-1; 15 bases align to TRBD2. The CDR3 has 20 amino acids. Unmatched junction bases numbered 10, after V lost 0 bases and J lost 3 bases. Looked up from germline, CDR1 is SGHRS and CDR2 is YFSETQ. In nucleotides, the CDR3 is TGCGCCAGCAGCTTGGCCTATAATCCGGGACTAGCGGGGGGCTACAATGAGCAGTTCTTC. Amino acids: CASSLAYNPGLAGGYNEQFF.

This clone has just one count. For the CDR3, the DNA is TGTGCCAGCAGCAGAGCAGGGGTTACTGGAAACACCATATATTTT. Translated, it gives CASSRAGVTGNTIYF. This chain links TRBV7-9 with TRBJ1-3; D possibly corresponds to TRBD1 (6 bases). Germline lookup yields CDR1 SEHNR and CDR2 FQNEAQ (reference sequence). The CDR3 is made up of 15 amino acids. Trimming removed 5 bases from V and 2 bases from J, with 13 bases in between.

This clone was counted only a few times. The gene calls are TRBV5-1 and TRBJ1-2; D gene ambiguous. Germline V gene data show CDR1 as SGHRS and CDR2 as YFSETQ. V was clipped by 3 bases and J by 4 bases, with 13 bases between them. The CDR3 contains 14 residues. The CDR3 bases are TGCGCCAGCAGCTCTACGGGATCGGGCTATGGCTACACCTTC. This sequence encodes CASSSTGSGYGYTF.

This clone has a handful of counts. J is TRBJ2-1 and V is TRBV7-9; tentatively, D is TRBD1 (6 bases). The V gene's germline CDR1 is SEHNR and CDR2 FQNEAQ (reference sequence). The germline V and J ends were trimmed by 5 bases and 7 bases, with 9 bases remaining between them. The CDR3 runs 12 residues. In DNA, the CDR3 is TGTGCCAGCAGCCCCGACAGGAATGAGCAGTTCTTC. Its protein is CASSPDRNEQFF.

The CDR3 sequence: CSAMIRDRYYEQYF. In DNA form, the CDR3 reads TGCAGCGCAATGATCCGGGACAGATACTACGAGCAGTACTTC. The chain combines TRBV29-1 with TRBJ2-7; TRBD1 matches at 7 bases. CDR1 is SQVTM and CDR2 is ANQGSEA in the germline V gene. V shed 7 bases and J 3 bases; nucleotides not matched to a gene: 12. This CDR3 spans 14 amino acids.